The entry below gives a single TCR beta chain sequence along with its context. Its antigen is not identified. Per germline, CDR1 KGHDR and CDR2 SFDVKD. The CDR3 runs to 16 residues. The V gene end was trimmed by 3 bases and the J gene end by 0 bases; junction bases not matched to a gene: 3. Clones were read by immunoSEQ multiplex PCR, and TCRdb kept only the in-frame ones, dropping some. The sample yields 140,000 to 150,000 clones, about 90% seen once. This specimen belongs to a study of T cell responses to AZD1222 COVID-19 vaccine. Study in general: Second-dose groups at about 4 or about 12 weeks were pooled. Study results and caveats: Spike-specific TCR depth and breadth grew after two AZD1222 doses. Nearly half of spike-specific TCRs reportedly target variant regions that are unmutated in the B.1.351 and B.1.1.7 variants. Among AZD1222 vaccinees, only five to seven were seropositive at baseline.

The chain is built from TRBV24-1 and TRBJ2-1, with 8 bases lining up with TRBD2. This receptor was taken from an adult in good health. The material sequenced was peripheral blood, taken on day 0 of AZD1222 vaccination. The CDR3 region is CATSDPLADSYNEQFF. The DNA of the CDR3 is TGTGCCACCAGTGATCCACTAGCGGACTCCTACAATGAGCAGTTCTTC.